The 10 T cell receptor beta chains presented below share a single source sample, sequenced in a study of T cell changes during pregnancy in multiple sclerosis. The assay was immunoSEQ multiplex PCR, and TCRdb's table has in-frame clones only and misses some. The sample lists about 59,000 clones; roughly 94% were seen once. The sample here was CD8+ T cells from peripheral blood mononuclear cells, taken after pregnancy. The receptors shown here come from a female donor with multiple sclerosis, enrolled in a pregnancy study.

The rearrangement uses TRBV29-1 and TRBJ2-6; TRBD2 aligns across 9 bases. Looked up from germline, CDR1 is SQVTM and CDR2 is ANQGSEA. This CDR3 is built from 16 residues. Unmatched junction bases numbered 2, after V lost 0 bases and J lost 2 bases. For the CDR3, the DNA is TGCAGCGTTGAAGAGCGGGGGGGGACTGGGGCCAACGTCCTGACTTTC. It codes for CSVEERGGTGANVLTF.

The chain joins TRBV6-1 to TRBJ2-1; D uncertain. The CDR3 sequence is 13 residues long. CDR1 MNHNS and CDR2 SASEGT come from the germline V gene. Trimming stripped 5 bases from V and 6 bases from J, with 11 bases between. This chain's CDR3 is CASSQLESNEQFF. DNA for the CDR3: TGTGCCAGCAGTCAGCTAGAAAGCAATGAGCAGTTCTTC.

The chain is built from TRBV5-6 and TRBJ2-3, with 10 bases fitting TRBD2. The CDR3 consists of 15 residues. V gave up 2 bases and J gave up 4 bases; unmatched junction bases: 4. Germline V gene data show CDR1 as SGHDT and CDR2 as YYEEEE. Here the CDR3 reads CASSFLAGEADTQYF. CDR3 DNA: TGTGCCAGCAGCTTTCTAGCGGGAGAGGCAGATACGCAGTATTTT.

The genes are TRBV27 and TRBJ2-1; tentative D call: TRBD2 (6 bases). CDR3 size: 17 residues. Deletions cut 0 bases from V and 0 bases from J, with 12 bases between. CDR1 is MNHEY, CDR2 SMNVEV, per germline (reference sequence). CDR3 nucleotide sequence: TGTGCCAGCAGTTTATCCCTAGCGTCGAGCTCCTACAATGAGCAGTTCTTC. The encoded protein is CASSLSLASSSYNEQFF.

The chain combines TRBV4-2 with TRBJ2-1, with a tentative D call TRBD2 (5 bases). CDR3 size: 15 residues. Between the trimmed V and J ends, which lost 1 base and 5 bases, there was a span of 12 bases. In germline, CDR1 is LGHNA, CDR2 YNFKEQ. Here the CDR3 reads CASSQVPSGNNEQFF. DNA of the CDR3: TGTGCCAGCAGCCAAGTCCCGTCCGGGAACAATGAGCAGTTCTTC.

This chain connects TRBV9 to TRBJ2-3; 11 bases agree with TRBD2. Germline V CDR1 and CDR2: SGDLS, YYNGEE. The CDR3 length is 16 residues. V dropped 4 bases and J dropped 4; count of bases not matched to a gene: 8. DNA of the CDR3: TGTGCCAGCAGCCAACCACTAGCGGGAGTGGCAGATACGCAGTATTTT. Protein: CASSQPLAGVADTQYF.

The CDR3 loop reads CASSLSQVNNEQFF. CDR3 DNA sequence: TGCGCCAGCAGCTTGAGTCAGGTCAACAATGAGCAGTTCTTC. The chain has TRBV5-1 and TRBJ2-1; D is undetermined. Germline assignment: CDR1 SGHRS and CDR2 YFSETQ. CDR3 length: 14 amino acids. Trimming stripped 1 base from V and 5 bases from J, with 10 bases between.

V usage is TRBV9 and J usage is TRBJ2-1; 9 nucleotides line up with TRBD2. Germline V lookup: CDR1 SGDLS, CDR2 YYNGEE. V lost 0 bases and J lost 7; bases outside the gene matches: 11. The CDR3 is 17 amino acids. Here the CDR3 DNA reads TGTGCCAGCAGCGTAGCCGGGGCTAGCGGGATAGGGAATGAGCAGTTCTTC. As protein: CASSVAGASGIGNEQFF.

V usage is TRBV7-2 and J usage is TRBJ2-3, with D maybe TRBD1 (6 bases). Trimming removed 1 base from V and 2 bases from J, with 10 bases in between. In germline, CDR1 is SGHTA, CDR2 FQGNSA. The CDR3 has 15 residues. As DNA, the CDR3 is TGTGCCAGCAGCTTAGTGGGGGCTACCACAGATACGCAGTATTTT. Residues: CASSLVGATTDTQYF.

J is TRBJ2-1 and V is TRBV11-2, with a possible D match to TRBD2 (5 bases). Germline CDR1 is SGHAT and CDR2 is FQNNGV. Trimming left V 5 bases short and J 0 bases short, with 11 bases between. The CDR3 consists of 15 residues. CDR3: CASSPGLGSYNEQFF. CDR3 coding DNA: TGTGCCAGCAGCCCAGGACTGGGCTCCTACAATGAGCAGTTCTTC.